These 8 T cell receptor beta chains were sequenced from one sample in a study of response to subunit inactivated influenza vaccine. Using its own MiXCR run on the RT-PCR reads, TCRdb lists one record per CDR3 protein. The sample yields under 850,000 distinct CDR3 sequences, roughly 18% seen once. The material was PBMCs from blood, obtained approximately 5 days after vaccination. These receptors all come from a man between 45 and 60 years old who received an inactivated influenza vaccine.

This clonotype came up many times. The chain carries TRBV5-6 and TRBJ1-1; no firm D call. The CDR3 runs to 11 residues. Trimming shortened V by 5 bases and J by 5 bases, and 7 bases separated the two germline ends. Germline V CDR1 and CDR2: SGHDT, YYEEEE. CDR3 amino acids: CASSYSTEAFF. The CDR3 DNA is TGTGCCAGCAGTTATAGTACTGAAGCTTTCTTT.

The table lists this clonotype with many counts. The DNA for the CDR3 is TGCAGTGCCAGGCTAGCGGGAAGCACAGATACGCAGTATTTT. Its protein product is CSARLAGSTDTQYF. V gene TRBV20-1 combines with J gene TRBJ2-3; 9 nucleotides line up with TRBD2. CDR1 and CDR2 (germline): DFQATT, SNEGSKA (reference sequence). This CDR3 has 14 residues. The ends lost 6 bases at V and 0 bases at J; junction bases unmatched: 4.

Only a few counts were recorded for this clonotype. The V and J genes are TRBV7-8 and TRBJ1-1, with TRBD1 as a possible D gene (6 bases). Germline V gene lookup returns CDR1 SGHVS and CDR2 FQNEAQ. The length of the CDR3 is 13 residues. V was clipped by 2 bases and J by 7 bases, with 11 bases between them. Here the CDR3 reads CASSLFPTGEAFF. In DNA, the CDR3 is TGTGCCAGCAGCTTATTCCCGACAGGTGAAGCTTTCTTT. The full variable domain, completed using reference TRBV7-8 and TRBJ1-1, is GAGVSQSPRYKVAKRGQDVALRCDPISGHVSLFWYQQALGQGPEFLTYFQNEAQLDKSGLPSDRFFAERPEGSVSTLKIQRTQQEDSAVYLCASSLFPTGEAFFGQGTRLTVV.

V usage is TRBV6-4 and J usage is TRBJ2-1, with D unclear. Trimming removed 0 bases from V and 8 bases from J, with 8 bases in between. There are 13 residues in the CDR3. Germline V gives CDR1 MRHNA, CDR2 SNTAGT. This chain's CDR3 is CASSDSVGHEQFF. CDR3 DNA sequence: TGTGCCAGCAGTGACTCGGTAGGCCATGAGCAGTTCTTC.

This chain links TRBV20-1 with TRBJ1-2; unclear D gene. Trimming took 4 bases from V and 7 from J, leaving 13 bases between them. This CDR3 region has 12 residues. Germline V gene sequence: CDR1 DFQATT, CDR2 SNEGSKA (reference sequence). CDR3 in DNA: TGCAGTGCTACCCCGGGGTGGGCTGGCTACACCTTC. It encodes CSATPGWAGYTF.

The chain uses TRBV12-3 or TRBV12-4 and TRBJ1-5; D is uncertain. Trimming took off 3 bases at V and 3 bases at J, with 15 bases between the two ends. The CDR3 spans 16 residues. The CDR3 DNA sequence: TGTGCCAGCAGTTTTCGCGGCGACCGAAACAATCAGCCCCAGCATTTT. Translation gives CASSFRGDRNNQPQHF.

V and J are TRBV7-9 and TRBJ2-7, with D possibly matching TRBD2 (6 bases). Germline CDR1 and CDR2: SEHNR and FQNEAQ (reference sequence). Deletions cut 5 bases from V and 1 base from J, with 12 bases between. There are 14 residues in the CDR3. DNA of the CDR3: TGTGCCAGCAGCCCAGACGGGACTTCCTACGAGCAGTACTTC. Protein sequence: CASSPDGTSYEQYF.

Details on this clonotype: The junction shows a germline mismatch at one end, possibly a read error. The chain uses TRBV7-2 and TRBJ2-7; 8 bases agree with TRBD1. CDR1 SGHTA and CDR2 FQGNSA come from the germline V gene. CDR3 length: 14 amino acids. This CDR3 reads CASSLVGTGYEQSF. The CDR3 DNA sequence: TGTGCCAGCAGCTTAGTTGGGACAGGCTACGAGCAGTCCTTC.